Following are 7 T cell receptor beta chains from one sample sequenced in a study of CD8 T cells in Susac syndrome (dated by TCRdb to between 2018 and 2020). Receptors were amplified or captured by the immunoSEQ multiplex PCR assay. RNA was extracted with the RNeasy kit and roughly 0.45 to 1 ug was reverse transcribed using random hexamers. Clones were called with MiXCR by TCRdb after fastp trimmed the public reads at Q25, and only in-frame beta chains were retained. Rows are unified per CDR3 protein, each entry keeping the most common DNA and genes. The sample table holds roughly 300,000 distinct CDR3 sequences, of which more than 75% were seen once. The ten largest make up over 0.1% of the sample. Sequenced: CD8+ T cells from PBMCs. These receptors all come from a human donor with multiple sclerosis.

This rearrangement joins TRBV7-8 to TRBJ2-7; D gene ambiguous. Deletions cut 1 base from V and 4 bases from J, with 14 bases between. The CDR3 is made up of 15 amino acids. The germline V gene has CDR1 SGHVS and CDR2 FQNEAQ. CDR3 loop: CASSLGGGLSYEQYF. The DNA of the CDR3 is TGTGCCAGCAGCTTAGGCGGTGGTCTATCTTACGAGCAGTACTTC.

This clonotype was seen a single time. This rearrangement joins TRBV7-3 to TRBJ2-1; tentative D call: TRBD2 (6 bases). CDR1 and CDR2 (germline): SGHTA, FQGTGA. Trimming pared 1 base from V and 4 bases from J, leaving 17 bases between. The CDR3 totals 17 residues. The CDR3 sequence: CASSLMVTGERYNEQFF. DNA for the CDR3: TGTGCCAGCAGCTTAATGGTCACGGGGGAGAGGTACAATGAGCAGTTCTTC. Full variable domain (outside the CDR3, taken from reference TRBV7-3 and TRBJ2-1): GAGVSQTPSNKVTEKGKYVELRCDPISGHTALYWYRQSLGQGPEFLIYFQGTGAADDSGLPNDRFFAVRPEGSVSTLKIQRTERGDSAVYLCASSLMVTGERYNEQFFGPGTRLTVL.

The chain employs TRBV13 and TRBJ2-3, with 8 bases identical to TRBD1. Trimming took 4 bases from V and 4 from J; bases not matched to a gene: 7. The CDR3 loop spans 15 amino acids. Germline CDR1 reads PRHDT; CDR2 reads FYEKMQ (reference sequence). In nucleotides, the CDR3 is TGTGCCAGCAGCTCCGTCGAACAGGGGGCAGATACGCAGTATTTT. Its protein product is CASSSVEQGADTQYF.

The chain carries TRBV19 and TRBJ1-6; TRBD1 matches at 11 bases. This CDR3 has 16 residues. The ends lost 1 base at V and 10 bases at J; junction bases unmatched: 6. The germline CDR1 and CDR2 sequences are LNHDA and SQIVND (reference sequence). CDR3 amino acids: CASSIVGTGGFSPLHF. The CDR3 DNA is TGTGCCAGTAGTATAGTGGGGACAGGGGGTTTCTCACCCCTCCACTTT. The entire variable domain, with the rest obtained from reference TRBV19 and TRBJ1-6, is as follows: DGGITQSPKYLFRKEGQNVTLSCEQNLNHDAMYWYRQDPGQGLRLIYYSQIVNDFQKGDIAEGYSVSREKKESFPLTVTSAQKNPTAFYLCASSIVGTGGFSPLHFGNGTRLTVT.

The chain employs TRBV9 and TRBJ1-1; TRBD1 agrees at 7 bases. The germline CDR1 and CDR2 sequences are SGDLS and YYNGEE. V shed 5 bases and J 1 base; nucleotides not matched to a gene: 8. CDR3 size: 15 residues. In nucleotides, the CDR3 is TGTGCCAGCAGTCAAACCGGGACAGAGAACACTGAAGCTTTCTTT. Its protein product is CASSQTGTENTEAFF.

In its sample, this clonotype was seen once. The J gene is TRBJ2-7, the V gene TRBV7-6; D uncertain. The germline V gene has CDR1 SGHVS and CDR2 FNYEAQ. The CDR3 extends over 13 amino acids. Trimming left V 4 bases short and J 5 bases short, with 12 bases between. CDR3 DNA: TGTGCCAGCAGCTCGCGTATGCTCGACGAGCAGTACTTC. Encoded protein: CASSSRMLDEQYF.

This chain uses TRBV7-9 with TRBJ2-3, with 16 bases that match TRBD2. The length of the CDR3 is 17 residues. Trimming took 4 bases from V and 9 from J; bases not matched to a gene: 10. Germline CDR1 and CDR2: SEHNR and FQNEAQ (reference sequence). CDR3 coding DNA: TGTGCCAGCAGCTCTGGGACTAGCGGGAGGGGCTCGTGGACGCAGTATTTT. Its translation: CASSSGTSGRGSWTQYF.